This T cell receptor beta chain was sequenced for a study of blood T cells in healthy people across ages. Primers used in a second PCR of about 7 to 12 cycles were a sample-barcoded 5' primer and a J-beta primer mix. TCRdb re-analysed the 5' RACE reads in MiXCR, keeping a single row per CDR3 protein. Counted here are about 680,000 distinct CDR3 sequences, approximately 49% occurring once; the ten biggest clones make up 30% to 40%. The TCR sequence derives from a woman aged 60 to 75 in good health. Sequenced sample: blood.

Written as DNA, the CDR3 is TGTGCCAGCAGCCCAGGACAGGACCGAGGAAATGAGCAGTTCTTC. Translating it yields CASSPGQDRGNEQFF. The chain couples TRBV5-4 to TRBJ2-1; 7 bases match TRBD1. The CDR3 is 15 amino acids. Germline CDR1 is SGHNT and CDR2 is YYREEE (reference sequence). After removal of 4 bases from V and 7 bases from J, the junction contained 11 bases not matched to a gene.